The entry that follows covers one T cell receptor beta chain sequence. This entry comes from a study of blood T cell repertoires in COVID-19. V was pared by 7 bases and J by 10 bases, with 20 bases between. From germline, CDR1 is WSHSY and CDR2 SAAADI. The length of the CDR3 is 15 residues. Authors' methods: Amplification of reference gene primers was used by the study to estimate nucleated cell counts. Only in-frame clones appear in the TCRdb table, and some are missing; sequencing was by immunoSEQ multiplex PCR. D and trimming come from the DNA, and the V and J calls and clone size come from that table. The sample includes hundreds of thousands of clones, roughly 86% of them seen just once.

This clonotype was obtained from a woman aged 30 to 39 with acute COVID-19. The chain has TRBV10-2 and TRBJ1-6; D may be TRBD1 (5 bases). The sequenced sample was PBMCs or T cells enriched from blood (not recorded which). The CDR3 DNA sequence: TGCGCCAGCACCAGGGCCGCAGAGACGTCCTCACCCCTCCACTTT. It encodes CASTRAAETSSPLHF.